The 24 T cell receptor beta chains below were found in one sample sequenced in a study of identical twins. Each CDR3 protein is one row after TCRdb ran MiXCR on the 5' RACE reads. Here the sample spans around 250,000 distinct CDR3 sequences, 5.5% to 7.5% being singletons. The same data also contributed to another study, on T cells expressing NK-cell markers.

The source material was CD8+ T cells sorted from blood. Receptor source: a woman aged 18-29 years in good health.

This clonotype was observed a few times. V usage is TRBV11-2 and J usage is TRBJ1-1; D might be TRBD1 (6 bases). CDR3 size: 18 residues. Trimming stripped 2 bases from V and 0 bases from J, with 19 bases between. Germline-derived CDR1 and CDR2 are SGHAT and FQNNGV. CDR3 residues: CASSLLPGTTSVNTEAFF. CDR3 nucleotides: TGTGCCAGCAGCTTATTACCTGGGACAACCTCCGTGAACACTGAAGCTTTCTTT.

The table lists this clonotype with a few counts. This chain connects TRBV6-5 to TRBJ2-1, with 7 bases matching TRBD2. With 0 bases clipped from V and 10 bases from J, the junction kept 15 bases outside the gene matches. CDR1 is MNHEY, CDR2 SVGAGI, per germline. The CDR3 is 17 amino acids. The CDR3: CASSYSPYASGAEEQFF. The CDR3 DNA reads TGTGCCAGCAGTTACTCACCATATGCTAGCGGTGCTGAAGAGCAGTTCTTC.

There are a few counts of this clonotype. The rearrangement links TRBV3-1 to TRBJ2-1; D remains unclear. Germline V gene sequence: CDR1 LGHDT, CDR2 YNNKEL (reference sequence). V shed 4 bases and J shed 0 bases, with 13 bases lying between them. CDR3 size: 16 residues. CDR3 protein: CASSPTQVSSYNEQFF. Written as DNA, the CDR3 is TGTGCCAGCAGCCCAACTCAGGTGAGCTCCTACAATGAGCAGTTCTTC.

This clonotype was seen a few times. The rearrangement joins TRBV27 to TRBJ2-2; D is uncertain. Deletions cut 5 bases from V and 6 bases from J, with 16 bases between. Germline assignment: CDR1 MNHEY and CDR2 SMNVEV (reference sequence). The CDR3 contains 15 residues. The CDR3 DNA is TGTGCCAGCAGTCTCACCCCTAGTGGTGCCGGGGAGCTGTTTTTT. Protein: CASSLTPSGAGELFF.

This clonotype was seen ten or more times. The rearrangement links TRBV6-6 to TRBJ1-2; D may be TRBD1 (5 bases). Germline V CDR1 and CDR2: MNHNY, SVGAGI (reference sequence). This CDR3 comprises 13 residues. Trimming stripped 1 base from V and 8 bases from J, with 11 bases between. The CDR3 coding sequence is TGTGCCAGCAGTTACTTGGGGGGGAAGGGCTACACCTTC. Its protein product is CASSYLGGKGYTF.

A few counts support this clonotype. The chain recombines TRBV7-9 with TRBJ2-5; tentative D call: TRBD1 (5 bases). Germline values: CDR1 SEHNR, CDR2 FQNEAQ (reference sequence). The CDR3 loop spans 15 amino acids. V lost 2 bases, J lost 3 bases, and 13 bases lay in between. The CDR3 DNA sequence: TGTGCCAGCAGCTTAATGGGGCGGAGAGAAGAGACCCAGTACTTC. Translating it yields CASSLMGRREETQYF.

The chain uses TRBV29-1 and TRBJ2-7, with D uncertain. The V end was cut by 2 bases, the J end by 3 bases, with 5 bases between. Germline V CDR1 and CDR2: SQVTM, ANQGSEA. CDR3 length: 11 amino acids. The CDR3 sequence: CSVEIIYEQYF. The CDR3 bases are TGCAGCGTTGAAATAATCTACGAGCAGTACTTC.

V usage is TRBV7-8 and J usage is TRBJ1-1; no reliable D call. This CDR3 has 12 amino acids. Trimming shortened V by 5 bases and J by 1 base, and 5 bases separated the two germline ends. In germline, CDR1 is SGHVS, CDR2 FQNEAQ. The CDR3 nucleotides read TGTGCCAGCAGCAAATGGAACACTGAAGCTTTCTTT. Its protein product is CASSKWNTEAFF.

The chain combines TRBV19 with TRBJ2-7; D not certain. With 5 bases removed from V and 0 bases from J, the gap between germline ends came to 11 bases. The CDR3 is 14 residues long. Germline V gene sequence: CDR1 LNHDA, CDR2 SQIVND (reference sequence). The CDR3 loop reads CASSSSASSYEQYF. DNA of the CDR3: TGTGCCAGTAGTTCGAGCGCCAGCTCCTACGAGCAGTACTTC.

The genes are TRBV9 and TRBJ2-1, with D perhaps given as TRBD1 or TRBD2 (5 bases each). CDR3 length: 12 amino acids. The germline V and J ends were trimmed by 3 bases and 11 bases, with 12 bases remaining between them. Germline CDR1 reads SGDLS; CDR2 reads YYNGEE. The CDR3 nucleotides are TGTGCCAGCAGCGGTGGTACGGGACAGCAGTTCTTC. It yields the protein CASSGGTGQQFF.

V and J are TRBV3-1 and TRBJ1-2; D is uncertain. CDR3 size: 14 residues. Germline-derived CDR1 and CDR2 are LGHDT and YNNKEL (reference sequence). Trimming stripped 4 bases from V and 4 bases from J, with 13 bases between. The CDR3 sequence is CASSPGSRGYGYTF. The CDR3 region has the DNA TGTGCCAGCAGCCCAGGTAGTCGGGGCTATGGCTACACCTTC.

The V and J genes are TRBV18 and TRBJ2-5, with TRBD2 as a possible D gene (6 bases). Germline lookup yields CDR1 KGHSH and CDR2 LQKENI. Trimming cost V 0 bases and J 5 bases, with 16 bases left between them. CDR3 length: 16 amino acids. CDR3 residues: CASSPPLAVNEETQYF. The CDR3 DNA sequence: TGTGCCAGCTCACCACCATTAGCGGTAAACGAGGAGACCCAGTACTTC.

This chain links TRBV7-9 with TRBJ2-7; 11 nucleotides agree with TRBD2. The V gene's germline CDR1 is SEHNR and CDR2 FQNEAQ (reference sequence). The CDR3 has 15 residues. With V trimmed by 5 bases and J by 5 bases, 8 bases remained unmatched. In DNA form, the CDR3 reads TGTGCCAGCAGCCGCACTAGCGGGAGTCAACACGAGCAGTACTTC. It yields the protein CASSRTSGSQHEQYF.

This clonotype was recorded many times. V usage is TRBV12-3 or TRBV12-4 and J usage is TRBJ2-1, with a tentative D call TRBD2 (6 bases). The CDR3 loop spans 13 amino acids. Deletions cut 3 bases from V and 7 bases from J, with 10 bases between. The CDR3 protein is CASSLGGWNEQFF. The CDR3 DNA reads as TGTGCCAGCAGTTTGGGAGGCTGGAATGAGCAGTTCTTC.

In its sample, this clonotype was seen a few times. The CDR3 DNA reads TGTGCCAGCAGTTTAATAGCGGGGGCAGATACGCAGTATTTT. Its translation is CASSLIAGADTQYF. The chain has TRBV12-3 or TRBV12-4 and TRBJ2-3, with 9 nucleotides matching TRBD2. With 2 bases clipped from V and 4 bases from J, the junction kept 1 base outside the gene matches. The CDR3 extends over 14 amino acids.

This clonotype was observed a handful of times. The DNA of the CDR3 is TGCAGTGCTAGAGATAAGGACAGAGCCACAGATACGCAGTATTTT. It specifies CSARDKDRATDTQYF. V gene TRBV20-1 combines with J gene TRBJ2-3; tentatively, D is TRBD1 (6 bases). CDR3 size: 15 residues. Trimming pared 0 bases from V and 2 bases from J, leaving 12 bases between. The germline V gene has CDR1 DFQATT and CDR2 SNEGSKA (reference sequence).

This chain links TRBV6-2 or TRBV6-3 with TRBJ2-2; the D gene is possibly TRBD2 (6 bases). The germline gives CDR1 MNHEY, CDR2 SVGEGT. Trimming took 10 bases from V and 1 from J, leaving 19 bases between them. The CDR3 is made up of 16 amino acids. This CDR3 reads CATYHPGLLNTGELFF. Here the CDR3 DNA reads TGTGCCACCTACCACCCGGGACTGCTGAACACCGGGGAGCTGTTTTTT.

This chain links TRBV6-1 with TRBJ1-6, with D unresolved. This CDR3 has 17 residues. Germline CDR1 reads MNHNS; CDR2 reads SASEGT. V lost 6 bases and J lost 0, with 15 bases in between. Here the CDR3 reads CASRLFGPTSYNSPLHF. The CDR3 bases are TGTGCCAGCAGGCTGTTTGGGCCTACCTCCTATAATTCACCCCTCCACTTT.

This clonotype was counted a few times. The chain uses TRBV29-1 and TRBJ1-4; D not certain. V lost 3 bases and J lost 4, with 6 bases in between. The germline CDR1 and CDR2 sequences are SQVTM and ANQGSEA. The CDR3 runs 12 residues. The CDR3 sequence: CSVDTDNEKLFF. The CDR3 DNA follows: TGCAGCGTTGACACAGATAATGAAAAACTGTTTTTT.

This clonotype was detected only a few times. J is TRBJ2-3 and V is TRBV27; perhaps D is TRBD1 or TRBD2 (5 bases each). This CDR3 has 15 amino acids. CDR1 is MNHEY and CDR2 is SMNVEV in the germline V gene (reference sequence). Trimming removed 4 bases from V and 0 bases from J, with 11 bases in between. Here the CDR3 reads CASSSGPGSTDTQYF. The CDR3 bases are TGTGCCAGCAGTTCGGGACCCGGGAGCACAGATACGCAGTATTTT.

This clonotype was counted many times. The chain joins TRBV7-9 to TRBJ2-1; 12 nucleotides align to TRBD2. This CDR3 has 16 residues. Germline assignment: CDR1 SEHNR and CDR2 FQNEAQ (reference sequence). With V trimmed by 0 bases and J by 8 bases, 5 bases remained unmatched. CDR3 nucleotides: TGTGCCAGCAGCTTAGCCGGGACTAGCGGGTGGGATGAGCAGTTCTTC. It codes for CASSLAGTSGWDEQFF.

This chain joins TRBV7-9 and TRBJ2-7; D call uncertain. The CDR3 loop spans 13 amino acids. From germline, CDR1 is SEHNR and CDR2 FQNEAQ (reference sequence). Trimming removed 5 bases at V and 5 bases at J, with 13 bases between. CDR3 DNA sequence: TGTGCCAGCAGCCCCGGCCCAGGCAACGAGCAGTACTTC. Protein product: CASSPGPGNEQYF. The full variable domain, its missing parts supplied by reference TRBV7-9 and TRBJ2-7, is DTGVSQNPRHKITKRGQNVTFRCDPISEHNRLYWYRQTLGQGPEFLTYFQNEAQLEKSRLLSDRFSAERPKGSFSTLEIQRTEQGDSAMYLCASSPGPGNEQYFGPGTRLTVT.

The V and J genes are TRBV12-3 or TRBV12-4 and TRBJ2-3; D possibly corresponds to TRBD1 (6 bases). Trimming stripped 3 bases from V and 5 bases from J, with 9 bases between. The CDR3 loop spans 13 amino acids. For the CDR3, the DNA is TGTGCCAGCAGTTTCGAGGGGGTAGATACGCAGTATTTT. Translated: CASSFEGVDTQYF.

The CDR3 region has the DNA TGCAGTGCCCCACTAGCGGGCTCCTACGAGCAGTACTTC. It yields the protein CSAPLAGSYEQYF. The chain joins TRBV20-1 to TRBJ2-7, with TRBD2 matching 9 bases. V shed 6 bases, J shed 0 bases, and the junction held 3 bases outside the gene matches. This CDR3 has 13 amino acids. Germline V gene lookup returns CDR1 DFQATT and CDR2 SNEGSKA (reference sequence).